The 16 T cell receptor beta chains below all came from one sample that was sequenced in a study of blood T cell repertoires in COVID-19 (TCRdb year 2020). Library preparation used the immunoSEQ multiplex PCR assay. In TCRdb, the immuneACCESS table is reduced to in-frame sequences with V and J assigned. These tables do not hold every clone; where another copy was compared, an unresolved V gene accounts for under half, and the others remain unexplained. Here the sample has 150,000 to 200,000 clones; approximately 75% occur a single time. The ten biggest clones cover 11% of the sample. Sequenced: peripheral blood. The receptor set was obtained from a human donor in a cohort sampled during active COVID-19.

This rearrangement joins TRBV7-2 to TRBJ2-7; 13 nucleotides match TRBD2. Germline CDR1 SGHTA, CDR2 FQGNSA. CDR3 size: 15 residues. Losses at the gene ends were 4 bases for V and 6 bases for J; bases not matched to a gene: 6. CDR3 nucleotide sequence: TGTGCCAGCAGCTCGGGGACTAGCGGGATCTCCGAGCAGTACTTC. Translated, it gives CASSSGTSGISEQYF.

This clone was counted a few times. The chain carries TRBV19 and TRBJ2-1; TRBD2 matches at 8 bases. The CDR3 has 15 amino acids. The junction had 5 bases not matched to a gene; V was cut back by 4 bases and J by 3 bases. Germline values: CDR1 LNHDA, CDR2 SQIVND (reference sequence). As DNA, the CDR3 is TGTGCCAGTAGTACGCGGGGGGCGGGCTACAATGAGCAGTTCTTC. Amino acids: CASSTRGAGYNEQFF.

The J gene is TRBJ2-1, the V gene TRBV7-2; 9 bases map to TRBD2. The CDR3 is 15 amino acids. CDR1 is SGHTA, CDR2 FQGNSA, per germline. J gave up 6 bases and V 0 bases, and 3 bases lay outside the gene matches. The CDR3 protein is CASSLARGGPNEQFF. CDR3 nucleotides: TGTGCCAGCAGCTTAGCGCGGGGGGGGCCCAATGAGCAGTTCTTC.

This chain connects TRBV19 to TRBJ1-1, with 9 bases that match TRBD1. J gave up 7 bases and V 10 bases, and 19 bases lay outside the gene matches. The CDR3 extends over 16 amino acids. Germline V gives CDR1 LNHDA, CDR2 SQIVND (reference sequence). The chain's CDR3 is CATASRDRALGGEAFF. The CDR3, as DNA: TGTGCCACCGCGTCCCGGGACAGGGCCCTTGGGGGTGAAGCTTTCTTT.

This clone was seen repeatedly, ten times or more. The chain joins TRBV4-3 to TRBJ2-1; 10 bases are shared with TRBD2. The CDR3 length is 17 residues. V was clipped by 3 bases and J by 4 bases; unmatched bases: 9. Germline V gene lookup returns CDR1 LGHNA and CDR2 YSLEER. CDR3 sequence reads: CASSQASSGRSYNEQFF. As DNA, the CDR3 is TGCGCCAGCAGCCAGGCCTCTAGCGGGAGAAGTTACAATGAGCAGTTCTTC.

The CDR3 protein is CASSPSLGGSNEQFF. CDR3 DNA: TGTGCCAGCAGCCCCTCCCTCGGCGGTTCCAATGAGCAGTTCTTC. V usage is TRBV27 and J usage is TRBJ2-1; D is unresolved. Germline V gene data show CDR1 as MNHEY and CDR2 as SMNVEV (reference sequence). This CDR3 spans 15 amino acids. V shed 6 bases and J shed 6 bases, with 18 bases lying between them.

The V gene is TRBV4-1, the J gene TRBJ1-2; D might be TRBD1 (5 bases). The CDR3 has 14 residues. Germline values: CDR1 MGHRA, CDR2 YSYEKL. Deletions cut 2 bases from V and 8 bases from J, with 15 bases between. CDR3 amino acids: CASSQPRGIGGYTF. CDR3 nucleotide sequence: TGCGCCAGCAGCCAACCTAGGGGAATTGGGGGCTACACCTTC.

The chain is built from TRBV6-1 and TRBJ2-1; TRBD2 matches at 15 bases. V shed 3 bases, J shed 6 bases, and the junction held 12 bases outside the gene matches. The CDR3 spans 19 residues. In germline, CDR1 is MNHNS, CDR2 SASEGT. CDR3 sequence reads: CASSDPGLAGGRTPNEQFF. In nucleotides, the CDR3 is TGTGCCAGCAGTGATCCGGGACTAGCGGGGGGCAGGACCCCCAATGAGCAGTTCTTC.

V and J are TRBV19 and TRBJ1-1; D possibly corresponds to TRBD1 (5 bases). CDR1 is LNHDA, CDR2 SQIVND, per germline (reference sequence). Trimming took 7 bases from V and 6 from J, leaving 18 bases between them. CDR3 length: 14 residues. This CDR3 is CASTRTILGSEAFF. The CDR3 DNA is TGTGCCAGTACCAGGACAATCTTGGGATCTGAAGCTTTCTTT.

V usage is TRBV7-2 and J usage is TRBJ1-5; 11 nucleotides match TRBD1. Germline V gene lookup returns CDR1 SGHTA and CDR2 FQGNSA. Trimming cost V 5 bases and J 6 bases; bases outside gene matches: 9. The CDR3 contains 16 residues. The CDR3 sequence is CASSEAGTGGSQPQHF. The CDR3 DNA follows: TGTGCCAGCAGCGAGGCCGGGACAGGGGGGAGTCAGCCCCAGCATTTT.

V gene TRBV4-1 combines with J gene TRBJ1-1, with D unclear. Germline-derived CDR1 and CDR2 are MGHRA and YSYEKL. CDR3 size: 17 residues. V was pared by 0 bases and J by 5 bases, with 19 bases between. CDR3 in amino acids: CASSQETVIARRTEAFF. The CDR3 DNA follows: TGCGCCAGCAGCCAAGAGACGGTCATAGCCAGGAGGACTGAAGCTTTCTTT.

The chain combines TRBV28 with TRBJ2-2; 7 positions match TRBD1. This CDR3 has 15 amino acids. Trimming removed 3 bases from V and 1 base from J; junction bases left unmatched: 2. Per germline, CDR1 MDHEN and CDR2 SYDVKM. CDR3 DNA: TGTGCCAGCAGTTTGCCAGGGGGGAACACCGGGGAGCTGTTTTTT. It translates to CASSLPGGNTGELFF.

The J gene is TRBJ1-6, the V gene TRBV7-8; D is undetermined. The CDR3 runs 16 residues. Deletions cut 0 bases from V and 3 bases from J, with 9 bases between. Germline V lookup: CDR1 SGHVS, CDR2 FQNEAQ. As DNA, the CDR3 is TGTGCCAGCAGCTTAGCATTAGGAGACTATAATTCACCCCTCCACTTT. This sequence encodes CASSLALGDYNSPLHF.

V usage is TRBV7-2 and J usage is TRBJ2-7, with D unresolved. Germline assignment: CDR1 SGHTA and CDR2 FQGNSA. The V end lost 2 bases, the J end lost 7 bases, and 15 bases lay between the germline ends. The CDR3 spans 14 residues. CDR3: CASSLNPTISEQYF. The DNA of the CDR3 is TGTGCCAGCAGCTTAAATCCCACCATCAGTGAGCAGTACTTC.

The chain couples TRBV7-8 to TRBJ2-3; D unresolved. CDR3 length: 13 residues. Germline CDR1 SGHVS, CDR2 FQNEAQ. Trimming left V 4 bases short and J 4 bases short, with 9 bases between. CDR3 DNA sequence: TGTGCCAGCAGCTGGCCCTTGGCAGATACGCAGTATTTT. Translated, it gives CASSWPLADTQYF.

This rearrangement joins TRBV19 to TRBJ1-2; no definite D call. Germline values: CDR1 LNHDA, CDR2 SQIVND (reference sequence). V was shortened by 5 bases and J by 4 bases, with 11 bases between the two germline ends. CDR3 length: 13 residues. This CDR3 is CASSSTPAYGYTF. The CDR3 nucleotides are TGTGCCAGTAGTTCGACACCGGCCTATGGCTACACCTTC. Variable domain in full (rest from reference TRBV19 and TRBJ1-2): DGGITQSPKYLFRKEGQNVTLSCEQNLNHDAMYWYRQDPGQGLRLIYYSQIVNDFQKGDIAEGYSVSREKKESFPLTVTSAQKNPTAFYLCASSSTPAYGYTFGSGTRLTVV.